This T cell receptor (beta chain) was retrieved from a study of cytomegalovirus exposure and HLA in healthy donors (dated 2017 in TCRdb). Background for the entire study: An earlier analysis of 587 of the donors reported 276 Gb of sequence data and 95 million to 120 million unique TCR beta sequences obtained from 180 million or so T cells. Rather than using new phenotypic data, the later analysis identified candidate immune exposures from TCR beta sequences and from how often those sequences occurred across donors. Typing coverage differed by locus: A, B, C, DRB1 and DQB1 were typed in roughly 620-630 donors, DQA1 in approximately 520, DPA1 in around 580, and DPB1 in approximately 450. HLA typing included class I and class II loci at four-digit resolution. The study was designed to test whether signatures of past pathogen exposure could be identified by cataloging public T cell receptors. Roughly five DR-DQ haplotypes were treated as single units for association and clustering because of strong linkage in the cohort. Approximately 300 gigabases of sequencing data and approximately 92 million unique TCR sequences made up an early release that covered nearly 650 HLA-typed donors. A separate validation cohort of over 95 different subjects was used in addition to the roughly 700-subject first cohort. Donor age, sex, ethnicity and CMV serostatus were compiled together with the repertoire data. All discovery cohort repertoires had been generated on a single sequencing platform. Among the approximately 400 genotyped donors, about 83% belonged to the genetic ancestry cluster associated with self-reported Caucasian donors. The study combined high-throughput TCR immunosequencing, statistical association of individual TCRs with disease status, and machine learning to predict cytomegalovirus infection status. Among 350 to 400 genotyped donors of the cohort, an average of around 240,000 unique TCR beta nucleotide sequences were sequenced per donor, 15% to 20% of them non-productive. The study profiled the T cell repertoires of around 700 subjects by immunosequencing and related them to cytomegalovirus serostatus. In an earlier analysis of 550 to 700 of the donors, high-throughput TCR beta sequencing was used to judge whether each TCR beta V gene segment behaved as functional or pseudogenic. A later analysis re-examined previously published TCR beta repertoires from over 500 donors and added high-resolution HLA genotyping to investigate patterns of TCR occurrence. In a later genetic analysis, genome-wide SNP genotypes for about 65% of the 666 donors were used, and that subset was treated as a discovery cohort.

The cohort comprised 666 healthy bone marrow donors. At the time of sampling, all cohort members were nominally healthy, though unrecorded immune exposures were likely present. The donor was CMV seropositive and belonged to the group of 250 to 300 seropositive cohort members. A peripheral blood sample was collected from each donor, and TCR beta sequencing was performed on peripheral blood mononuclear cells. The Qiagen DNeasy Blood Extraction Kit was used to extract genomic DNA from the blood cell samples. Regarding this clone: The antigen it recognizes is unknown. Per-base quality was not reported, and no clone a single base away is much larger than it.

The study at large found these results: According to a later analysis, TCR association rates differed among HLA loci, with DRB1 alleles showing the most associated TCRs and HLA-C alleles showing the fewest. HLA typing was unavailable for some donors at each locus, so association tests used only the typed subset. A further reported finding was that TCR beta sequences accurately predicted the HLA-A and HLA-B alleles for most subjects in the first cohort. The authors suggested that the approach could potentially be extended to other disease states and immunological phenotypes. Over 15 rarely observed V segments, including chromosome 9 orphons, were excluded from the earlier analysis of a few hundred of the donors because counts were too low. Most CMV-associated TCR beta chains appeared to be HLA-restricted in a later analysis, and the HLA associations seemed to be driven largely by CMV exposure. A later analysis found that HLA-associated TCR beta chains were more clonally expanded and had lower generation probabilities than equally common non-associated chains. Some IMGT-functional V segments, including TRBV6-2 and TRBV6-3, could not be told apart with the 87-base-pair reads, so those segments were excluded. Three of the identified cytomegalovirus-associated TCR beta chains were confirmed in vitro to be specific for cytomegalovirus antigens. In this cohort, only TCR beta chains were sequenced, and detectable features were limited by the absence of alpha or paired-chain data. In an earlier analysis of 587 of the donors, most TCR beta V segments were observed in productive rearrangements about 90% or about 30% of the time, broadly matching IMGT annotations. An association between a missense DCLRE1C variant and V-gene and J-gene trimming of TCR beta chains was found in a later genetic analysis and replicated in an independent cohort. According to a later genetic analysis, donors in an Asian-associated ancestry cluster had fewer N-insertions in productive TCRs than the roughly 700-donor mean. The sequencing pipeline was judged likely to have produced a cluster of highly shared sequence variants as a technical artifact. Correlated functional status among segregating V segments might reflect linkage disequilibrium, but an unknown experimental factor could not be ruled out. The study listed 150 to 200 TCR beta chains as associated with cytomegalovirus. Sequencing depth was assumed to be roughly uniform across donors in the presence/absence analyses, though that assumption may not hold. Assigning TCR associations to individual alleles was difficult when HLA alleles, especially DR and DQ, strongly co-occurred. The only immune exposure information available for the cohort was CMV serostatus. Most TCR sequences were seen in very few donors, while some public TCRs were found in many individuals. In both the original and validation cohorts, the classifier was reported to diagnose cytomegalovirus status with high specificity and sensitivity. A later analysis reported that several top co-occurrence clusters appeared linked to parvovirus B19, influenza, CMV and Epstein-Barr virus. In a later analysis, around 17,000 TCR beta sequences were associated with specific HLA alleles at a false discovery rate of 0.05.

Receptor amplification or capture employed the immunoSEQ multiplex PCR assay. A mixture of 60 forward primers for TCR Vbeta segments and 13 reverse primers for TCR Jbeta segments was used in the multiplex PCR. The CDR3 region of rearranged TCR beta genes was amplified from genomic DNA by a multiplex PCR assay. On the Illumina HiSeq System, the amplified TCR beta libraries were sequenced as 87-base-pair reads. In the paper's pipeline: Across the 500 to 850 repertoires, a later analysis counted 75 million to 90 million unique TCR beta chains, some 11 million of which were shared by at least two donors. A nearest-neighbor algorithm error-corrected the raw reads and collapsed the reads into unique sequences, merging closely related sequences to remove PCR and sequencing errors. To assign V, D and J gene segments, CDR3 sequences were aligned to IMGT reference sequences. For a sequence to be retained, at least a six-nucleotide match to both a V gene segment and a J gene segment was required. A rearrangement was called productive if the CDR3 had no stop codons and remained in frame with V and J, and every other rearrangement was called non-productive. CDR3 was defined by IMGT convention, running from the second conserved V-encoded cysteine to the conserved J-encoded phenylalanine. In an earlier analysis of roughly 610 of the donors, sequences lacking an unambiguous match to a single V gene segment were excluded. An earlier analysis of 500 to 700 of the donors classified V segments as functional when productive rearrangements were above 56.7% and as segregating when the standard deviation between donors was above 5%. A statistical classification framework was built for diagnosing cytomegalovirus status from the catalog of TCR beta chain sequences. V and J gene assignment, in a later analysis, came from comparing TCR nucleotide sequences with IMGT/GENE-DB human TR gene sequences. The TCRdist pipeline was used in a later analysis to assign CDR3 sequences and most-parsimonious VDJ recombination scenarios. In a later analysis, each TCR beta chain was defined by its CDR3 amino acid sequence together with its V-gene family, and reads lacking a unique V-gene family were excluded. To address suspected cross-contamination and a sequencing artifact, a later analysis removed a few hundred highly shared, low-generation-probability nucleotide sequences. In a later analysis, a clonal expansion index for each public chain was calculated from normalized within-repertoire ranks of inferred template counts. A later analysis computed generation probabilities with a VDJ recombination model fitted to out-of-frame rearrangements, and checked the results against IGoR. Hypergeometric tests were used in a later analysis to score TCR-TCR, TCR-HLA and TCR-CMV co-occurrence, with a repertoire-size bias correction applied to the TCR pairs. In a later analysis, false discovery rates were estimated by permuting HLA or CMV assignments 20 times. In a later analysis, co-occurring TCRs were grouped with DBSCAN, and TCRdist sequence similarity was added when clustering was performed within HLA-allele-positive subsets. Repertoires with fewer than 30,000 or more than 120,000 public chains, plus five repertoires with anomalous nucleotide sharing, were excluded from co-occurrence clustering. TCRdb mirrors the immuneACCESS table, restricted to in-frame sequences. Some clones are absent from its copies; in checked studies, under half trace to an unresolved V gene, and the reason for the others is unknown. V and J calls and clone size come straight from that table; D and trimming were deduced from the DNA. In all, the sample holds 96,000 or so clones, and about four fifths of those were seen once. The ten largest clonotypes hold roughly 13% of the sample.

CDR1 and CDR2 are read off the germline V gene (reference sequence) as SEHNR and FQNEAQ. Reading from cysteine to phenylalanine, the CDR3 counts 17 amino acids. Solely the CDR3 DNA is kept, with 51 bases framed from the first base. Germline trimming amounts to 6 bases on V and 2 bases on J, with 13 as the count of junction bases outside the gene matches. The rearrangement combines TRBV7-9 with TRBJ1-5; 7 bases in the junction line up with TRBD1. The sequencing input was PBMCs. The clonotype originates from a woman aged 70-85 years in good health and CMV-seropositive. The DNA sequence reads TGTGCCAGCAGTTCACGACAGGGAAGCGAGGGCAATCAGCCCCAGCATTTT. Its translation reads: CASSSRQGSEGNQPQHF.